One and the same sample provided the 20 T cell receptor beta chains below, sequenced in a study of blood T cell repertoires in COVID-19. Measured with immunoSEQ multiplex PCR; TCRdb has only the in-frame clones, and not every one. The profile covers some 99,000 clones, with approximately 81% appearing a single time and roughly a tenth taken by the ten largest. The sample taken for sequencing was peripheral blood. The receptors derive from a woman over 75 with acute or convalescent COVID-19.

The chain's CDR3 is CASSEGQGFKNTEAFF. CDR3 nucleotide sequence: TGTGCCAGCAGCGAGGGACAGGGTTTTAAGAACACTGAAGCTTTCTTT. The rearrangement links TRBV9 to TRBJ1-1; TRBD1 agrees at 9 bases. Germline V gene lookup returns CDR1 SGDLS and CDR2 YYNGEE. The CDR3 consists of 16 residues. Losses at the gene ends were 3 bases for V and 1 base for J; bases not matched to a gene: 7.

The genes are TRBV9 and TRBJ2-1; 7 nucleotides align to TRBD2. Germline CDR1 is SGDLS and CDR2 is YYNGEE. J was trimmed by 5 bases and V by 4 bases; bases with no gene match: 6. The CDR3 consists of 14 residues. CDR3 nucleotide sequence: TGTGCCAGCAGCCCAGCGGGGCAAAACAATGAGCAGTTCTTC. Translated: CASSPAGQNNEQFF.

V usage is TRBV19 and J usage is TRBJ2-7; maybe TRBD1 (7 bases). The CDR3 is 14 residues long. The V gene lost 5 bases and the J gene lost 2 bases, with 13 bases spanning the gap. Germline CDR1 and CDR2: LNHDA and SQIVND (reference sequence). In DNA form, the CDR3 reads TGTGCCAGTAGTGCCCGGGGGACAGCCTACGAGCAGTACTTC. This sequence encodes CASSARGTAYEQYF.

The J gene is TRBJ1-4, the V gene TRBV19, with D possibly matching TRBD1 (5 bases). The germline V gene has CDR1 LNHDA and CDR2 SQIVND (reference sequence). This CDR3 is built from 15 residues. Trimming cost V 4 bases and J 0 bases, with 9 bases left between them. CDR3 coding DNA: TGTGCCAGTAGTACAAGACAGTCAACTAATGAAAAACTGTTTTTT. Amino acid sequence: CASSTRQSTNEKLFF.

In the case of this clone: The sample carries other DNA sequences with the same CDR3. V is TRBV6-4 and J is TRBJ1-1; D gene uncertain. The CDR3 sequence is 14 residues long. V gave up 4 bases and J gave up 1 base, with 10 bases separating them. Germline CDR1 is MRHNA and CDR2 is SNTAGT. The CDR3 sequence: CASSASPGNTEAFF. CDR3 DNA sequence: TGTGCCAGCAGTGCCTCCCCCGGGAACACTGAAGCTTTCTTT.

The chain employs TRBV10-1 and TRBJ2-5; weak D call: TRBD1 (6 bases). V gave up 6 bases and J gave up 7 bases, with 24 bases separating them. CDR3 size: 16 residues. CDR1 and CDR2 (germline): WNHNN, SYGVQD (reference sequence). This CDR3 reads CASSTGAWEFRGTQYF. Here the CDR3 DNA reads TGCGCCAGCAGCACCGGGGCATGGGAATTCAGGGGGACCCAGTACTTC.

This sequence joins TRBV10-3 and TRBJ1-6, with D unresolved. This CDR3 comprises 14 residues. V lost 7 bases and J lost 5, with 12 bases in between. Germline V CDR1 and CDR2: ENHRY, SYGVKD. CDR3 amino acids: CAITEGSDNSPLHF. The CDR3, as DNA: TGTGCCATCACGGAAGGAAGCGATAATTCACCCCTCCACTTT.

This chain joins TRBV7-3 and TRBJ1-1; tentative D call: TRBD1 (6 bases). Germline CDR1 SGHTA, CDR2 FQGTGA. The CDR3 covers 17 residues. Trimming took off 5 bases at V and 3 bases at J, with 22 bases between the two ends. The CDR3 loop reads CASSHHGLDSLYTEAFF. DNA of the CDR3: TGTGCCAGCAGCCACCATGGCCTGGACAGCTTATACACTGAAGCTTTCTTT.

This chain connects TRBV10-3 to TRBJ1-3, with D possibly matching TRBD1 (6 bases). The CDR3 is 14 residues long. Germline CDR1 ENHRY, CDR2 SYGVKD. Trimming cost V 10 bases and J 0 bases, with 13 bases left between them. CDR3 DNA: TGTGCCAGCTGTCAGGGGCTCTCTGGAAACACCATATATTTT. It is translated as CASCQGLSGNTIYF.

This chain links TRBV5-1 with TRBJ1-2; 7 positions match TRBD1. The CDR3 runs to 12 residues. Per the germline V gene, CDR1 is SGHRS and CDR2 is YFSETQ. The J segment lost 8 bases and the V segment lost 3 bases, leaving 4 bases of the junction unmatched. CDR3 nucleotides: TGCGCCAGCAGCTCGACAGGGTCCGGCTACACCTTC. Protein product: CASSSTGSGYTF.

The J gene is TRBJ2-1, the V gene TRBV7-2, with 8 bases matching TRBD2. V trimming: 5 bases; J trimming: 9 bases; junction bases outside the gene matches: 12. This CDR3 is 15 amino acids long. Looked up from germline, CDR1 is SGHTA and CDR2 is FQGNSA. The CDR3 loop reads CASSDPGLGLFEQFF. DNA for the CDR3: TGTGCCAGCAGCGACCCGGGACTAGGATTGTTTGAGCAGTTCTTC.

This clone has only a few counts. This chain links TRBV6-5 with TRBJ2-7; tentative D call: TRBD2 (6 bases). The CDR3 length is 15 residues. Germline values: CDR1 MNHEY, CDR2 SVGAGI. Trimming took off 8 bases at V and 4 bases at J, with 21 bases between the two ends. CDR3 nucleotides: TGTGCCAGCGACACAACTCGGGGGAACCGTTACGAGCAGTACGTC. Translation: CASDTTRGNRYEQYV.

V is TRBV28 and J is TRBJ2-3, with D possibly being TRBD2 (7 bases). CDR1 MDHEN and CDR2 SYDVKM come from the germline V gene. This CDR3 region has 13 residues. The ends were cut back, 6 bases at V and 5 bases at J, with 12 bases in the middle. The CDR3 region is CASSKGGGDTQYF. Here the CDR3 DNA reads TGTGCCAGCAGCAAAGGGGGGGGAGATACGCAGTATTTT. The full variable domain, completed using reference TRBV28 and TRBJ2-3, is DVKVTQSSRYLVKRTGEKVFLECVQDMDHENMFWYRQDPGLGLRLIYFSYDVKMKEKGDIPEGYSVSREKKERFSLILESASTNQTSMYLCASSKGGGDTQYFGPGTRLTVL.

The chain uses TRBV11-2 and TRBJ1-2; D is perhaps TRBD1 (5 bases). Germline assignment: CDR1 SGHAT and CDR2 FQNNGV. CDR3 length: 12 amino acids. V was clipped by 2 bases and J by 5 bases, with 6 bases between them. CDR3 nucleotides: TGTGCCAGCAGCTTACAGGGTTATGGCTACACCTTC. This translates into CASSLQGYGYTF. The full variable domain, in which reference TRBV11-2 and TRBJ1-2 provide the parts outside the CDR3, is EAGVAQSPRYKIIEKRQSVAFWCNPISGHATLYWYQQILGQGPKLLIQFQNNGVVDDSQLPKDRFSAERLKGVDSTLKIQPAKLEDSAVYLCASSLQGYGYTFGSGTRLTVV.

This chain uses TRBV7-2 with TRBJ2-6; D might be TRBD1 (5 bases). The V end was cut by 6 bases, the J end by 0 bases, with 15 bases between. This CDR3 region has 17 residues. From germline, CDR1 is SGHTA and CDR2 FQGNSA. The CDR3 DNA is TGTGCCAGCAGAGAGACAGTCAAGAGCTCTGGGGCCAACGTCCTGACTTTC. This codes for CASRETVKSSGANVLTF.

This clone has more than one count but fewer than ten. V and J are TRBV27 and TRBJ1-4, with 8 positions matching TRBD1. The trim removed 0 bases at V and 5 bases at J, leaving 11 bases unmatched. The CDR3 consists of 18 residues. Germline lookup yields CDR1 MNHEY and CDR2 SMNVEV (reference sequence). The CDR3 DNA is TGTGCCAGCAGTTTATCACCCGCGGCCAGGACAGGGAATGAAAAACTGTTTTTT. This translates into CASSLSPAARTGNEKLFF.

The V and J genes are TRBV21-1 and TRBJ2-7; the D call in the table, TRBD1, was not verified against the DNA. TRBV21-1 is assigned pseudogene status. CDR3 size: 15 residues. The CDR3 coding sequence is TGTGCCAGCAGCTTAAGCGTACAGGGTTTCTACGAGCAGTACTTC. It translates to CASSLSVQGFYEQYF.

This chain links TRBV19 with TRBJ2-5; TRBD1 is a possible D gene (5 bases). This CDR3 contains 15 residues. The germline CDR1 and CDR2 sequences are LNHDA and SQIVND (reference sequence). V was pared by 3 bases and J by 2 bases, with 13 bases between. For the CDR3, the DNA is TGTGCCAGTAGTATGTACTGGGGCCGACAAGAGACCCAGTACTTC. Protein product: CASSMYWGRQETQYF.

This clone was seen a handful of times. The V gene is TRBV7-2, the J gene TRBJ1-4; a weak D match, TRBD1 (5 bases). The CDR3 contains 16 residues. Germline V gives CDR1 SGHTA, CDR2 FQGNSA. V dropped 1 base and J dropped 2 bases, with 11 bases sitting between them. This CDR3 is CASSLGGTATNEKLFF. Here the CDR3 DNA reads TGTGCCAGCAGCTTAGGCGGGACTGCGACTAATGAAAAACTGTTTTTT.

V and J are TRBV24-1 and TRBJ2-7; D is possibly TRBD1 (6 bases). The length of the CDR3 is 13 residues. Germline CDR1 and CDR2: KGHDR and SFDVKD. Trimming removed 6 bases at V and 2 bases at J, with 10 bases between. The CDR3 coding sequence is TGTGCCACCAGTAAACAGGGTACCTACGAGCAGTACTTC. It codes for CATSKQGTYEQYF.